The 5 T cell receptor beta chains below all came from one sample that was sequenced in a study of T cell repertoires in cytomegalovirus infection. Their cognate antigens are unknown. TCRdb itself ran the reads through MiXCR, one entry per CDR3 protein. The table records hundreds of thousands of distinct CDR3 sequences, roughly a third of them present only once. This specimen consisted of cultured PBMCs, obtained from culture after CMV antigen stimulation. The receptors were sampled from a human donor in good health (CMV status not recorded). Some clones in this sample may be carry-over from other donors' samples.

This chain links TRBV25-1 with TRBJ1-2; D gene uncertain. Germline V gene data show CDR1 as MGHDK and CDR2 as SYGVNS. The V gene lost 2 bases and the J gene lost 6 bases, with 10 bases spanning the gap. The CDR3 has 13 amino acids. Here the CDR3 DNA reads TGTGCCAGCAGTGAACTGGGGTTTGATGGCTACACCTTC. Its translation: CASSELGFDGYTF.

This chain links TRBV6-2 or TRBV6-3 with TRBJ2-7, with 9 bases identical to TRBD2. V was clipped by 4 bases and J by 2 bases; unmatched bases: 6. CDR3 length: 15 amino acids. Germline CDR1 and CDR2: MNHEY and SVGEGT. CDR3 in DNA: TGTGCCAGCAGTTTTCTCAGGACTAGCGCCTACGAGCAGTACTTC. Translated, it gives CASSFLRTSAYEQYF.

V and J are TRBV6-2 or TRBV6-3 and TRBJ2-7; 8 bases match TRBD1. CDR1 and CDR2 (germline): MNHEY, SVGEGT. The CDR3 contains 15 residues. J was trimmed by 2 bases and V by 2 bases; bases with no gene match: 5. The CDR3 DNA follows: TGTGCCAGCAGTTACGGGACAGGTCGAACCTACGAGCAGTACGTC. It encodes CASSYGTGRTYEQYV.

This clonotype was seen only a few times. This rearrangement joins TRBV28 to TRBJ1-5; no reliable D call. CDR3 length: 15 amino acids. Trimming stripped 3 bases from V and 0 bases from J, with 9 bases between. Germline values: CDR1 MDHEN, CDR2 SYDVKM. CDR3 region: CASSFQPYSNQPQHF. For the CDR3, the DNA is TGTGCCAGCAGTTTCCAGCCATATAGCAATCAGCCCCAGCATTTT.

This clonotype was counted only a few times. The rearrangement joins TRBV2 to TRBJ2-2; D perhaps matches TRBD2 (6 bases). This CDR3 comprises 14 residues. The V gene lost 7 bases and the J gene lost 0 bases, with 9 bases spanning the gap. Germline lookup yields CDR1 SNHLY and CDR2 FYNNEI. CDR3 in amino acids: CASIGGANTGELFF. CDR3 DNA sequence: TGTGCCAGCATCGGAGGGGCGAACACCGGGGAGCTGTTTTTT. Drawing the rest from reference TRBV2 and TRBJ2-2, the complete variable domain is EPEVTQTPSHQVTQMGQEVILRCVPISNHLYFYWYRQILGQKVEFLVSFYNNEISEKSEIFDDQFSVERPDGSNFTLKIRSTKLEDSAMYFCASIGGANTGELFFGEGSRLTVL.